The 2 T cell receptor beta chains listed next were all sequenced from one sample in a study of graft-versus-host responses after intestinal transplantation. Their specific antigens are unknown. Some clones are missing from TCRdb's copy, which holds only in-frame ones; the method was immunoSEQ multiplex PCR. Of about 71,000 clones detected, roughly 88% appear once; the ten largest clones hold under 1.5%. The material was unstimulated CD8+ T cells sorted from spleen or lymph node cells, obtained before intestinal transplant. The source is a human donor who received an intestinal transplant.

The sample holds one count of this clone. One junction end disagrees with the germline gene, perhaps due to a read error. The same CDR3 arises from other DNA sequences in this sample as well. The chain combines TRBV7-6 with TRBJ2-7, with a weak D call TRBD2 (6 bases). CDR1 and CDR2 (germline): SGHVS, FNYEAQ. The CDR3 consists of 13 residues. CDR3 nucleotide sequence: TGCGCCAGCAGCTTCGGGGAGGCCGACGAGCAGTACTTC. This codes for CASSFGEADEQYF.

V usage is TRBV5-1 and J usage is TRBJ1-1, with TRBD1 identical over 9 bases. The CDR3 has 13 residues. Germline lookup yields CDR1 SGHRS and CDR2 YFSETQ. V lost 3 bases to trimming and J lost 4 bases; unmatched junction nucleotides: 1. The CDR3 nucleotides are TGCGCCAGCAGCTCGACAGGGGGCACTGAAGCTTTCTTT. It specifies CASSSTGGTEAFF.